Below are 8 T cell receptor beta chains sequenced from a single sample in a study of T cell responses to AZD1222 COVID-19 vaccine. The table came from immunoSEQ multiplex PCR; TCRdb's copy has only in-frame clones and leaves some out. The repertoire consists of 100,000 to 150,000 clones, with about nine tenths occurring once and the leading ten covering around 4.5%. The sequencing used peripheral blood, collected on day 0 of MenACWY control vaccination. These receptors all come from an adult in good health.

This clone turned up a few times. The rearrangement links TRBV27 to TRBJ2-1; 12 nucleotides agree with TRBD2. Germline V gene sequence: CDR1 MNHEY, CDR2 SMNVEV (reference sequence). V shed 4 bases and J 4 bases; nucleotides not matched to a gene: 8. The CDR3 has 17 residues. The CDR3: CASSSSGRAPFYNEQFF. The CDR3 bases are TGTGCCAGCAGTTCTAGCGGGAGGGCTCCTTTTTACAATGAGCAGTTCTTC.

Written as DNA, the CDR3 is TGTGCCAGCAGTTACCGAAGGGTCATGAACACTGAAGCTTTCTTT. Encoded protein: CASSYRRVMNTEAFF. The rearrangement links TRBV6-5 to TRBJ1-1, with unresolved D. CDR3 size: 15 residues. In germline, CDR1 is MNHEY, CDR2 SVGAGI. The germline V and J ends were trimmed by 2 bases and 0 bases, with 10 bases remaining between them.

The chain employs TRBV6-5 and TRBJ2-7; 10 bases line up with TRBD2. The CDR3 runs to 13 residues. Trimming removed 6 bases from V and 5 bases from J; junction bases left unmatched: 4. CDR1 and CDR2 from the germline V gene are MNHEY and SVGAGI. CDR3 protein: CASSQLAGNEQYF. In DNA form, the CDR3 reads TGTGCCAGCAGCCAACTAGCGGGAAACGAGCAGTACTTC.

The V gene is TRBV11-1, the J gene TRBJ2-2; no definite D call. Germline V gives CDR1 SGHAT, CDR2 FQDESV (reference sequence). Trimming cost V 1 base and J 7 bases, with 16 bases left between them. This CDR3 is built from 16 residues. The CDR3 DNA reads TGTGCCAGCAGCTTAGTGGATATAAGGATCGGCGGGGAGCTGTTTTTT. Translation gives CASSLVDIRIGGELFF.

The rearrangement joins TRBV7-2 to TRBJ2-2; D unresolved. CDR1 and CDR2 (germline): SGHTA, FQGNSA. CDR3 size: 13 residues. Trimming removed 2 bases at V and 1 base at J, with 2 bases between. CDR3 region: CASSLLNTGELFF. Written as DNA, the CDR3 is TGTGCCAGCAGCTTATTGAACACCGGGGAGCTGTTTTTT.

The DNA of the CDR3 is TGTGCCAGCAGTTATTTAGTAGCGGGGATCTACAATGAGCAGTTCTTC. Amino acids: CASSYLVAGIYNEQFF. This sequence joins TRBV6-2 or TRBV6-3 and TRBJ2-1, with 8 bases lining up with TRBD2. CDR1 is MNHEY, CDR2 SVGEGT, per germline. There are 16 residues in the CDR3. The V segment lost 3 bases and the J segment 3 bases; nucleotides outside the gene matches: 7.

This rearrangement joins TRBV7-2 to TRBJ1-5, with D tentatively TRBD1 (5 bases). The CDR3 runs to 15 residues. Germline V gene lookup returns CDR1 SGHTA and CDR2 FQGNSA. V dropped 5 bases and J dropped 2 bases, with 13 bases sitting between them. The CDR3 protein is CASSTRVVGNQPQHF. CDR3 in DNA: TGTGCCAGCAGCACCAGGGTTGTCGGCAATCAGCCCCAGCATTTT.

This clone was picked up one time. The chain is built from TRBV2 and TRBJ2-1; 10 nucleotides match TRBD1. J was trimmed by 7 bases and V by 8 bases; bases with no gene match: 8. This CDR3 spans 14 amino acids. Germline values: CDR1 SNHLY, CDR2 FYNNEI. CDR3 nucleotides: TGTGCCAGCCGCTGGGACAGGGGTTTAAATGAGCAGTTCTTC. Protein: CASRWDRGLNEQFF.